These T cell receptor beta chains were read from a single sample in a study of blood T cell repertoires in COVID-19. The assay was immunoSEQ multiplex PCR, and TCRdb's table has in-frame clones only and misses some. Of 250,000 to 350,000 clones listed, 75% to 90% are singletons. Input material: peripheral blood. These receptors all come from a woman aged 50 to 65 who had recovered from COVID-19. The CDR3 runs from the conserved cysteine through the conserved F or W. A D gene is named only where the DNA matches it firmly. Expanded clones are given a class, and other clones once, few, many or no size at all.

D gene,V gene,clone size,J gene,CDR3 DNA,CDR3 protein
-,TRBV6-1,-,TRBJ2-7,TGTGCCAGCAGGGCACATGGTCCTTTCTACGAGCAGTACTTC,CASRAHGPFYEQYF
-,TRBV6-2/TRBV6-3,-,TRBJ1-5,TGTGCCAGCACCCCCCGTGGGCAGGGGTCTTATCAGCCCCAGCATTTT,CASTPRGQGSYQPQHF
-,TRBV21-1,-,TRBJ2-1,TGTGCCAGCAGCAAACTTTTAGCGGAAGGTCTATCGGACGATCAATGCAATGAGCAGTTCTTC,CASSKLLAEGLSDDQCNEQFF
TRBD1,TRBV28,-,TRBJ2-5,TGTGCCAGCAGTCCCCCGGACAGGGGGCGAGTAGAGACCCAGTACTTC,CASSPPDRGRVETQYF
-,TRBV7-2,-,TRBJ1-1,TGTGCCAGCAGCTTAGCGGTGTGGGGAGGGATGAACACTGAAGCTTTCTTT,CASSLAVWGGMNTEAFF
TRBD1,TRBV2,-,TRBJ2-4,TGTGCCAGCAGTGTAACTAGACAGGGGGCGCGGGGATGGGTCAAAAACATTCAGTACTTC,CASSVTRQGARGWVKNIQYF
-,TRBV28,-,TRBJ2-3,TGTGCCAGCAGTTCCGCCTACGTAAACCCGAGGGATACGCAGTATTTT,CASSSAYVNPRDTQYF
-,TRBV7-8,-,TRBJ2-6,TGTGCCAGCAGCTTTATCGCGGGGACCGCTGGGGCCAACGTCCTGACTTTC,CASSFIAGTAGANVLTF
TRBD2,TRBV5-5,-,TRBJ2-1,TGTGCCAGCAGCTTTCGCCTAGCGGACTACAATGAGCAGTTCTTC,CASSFRLADYNEQFF
-,TRBV12-3/TRBV12-4,once,TRBJ1-2,TGTGCCAGCAGTTTACCCGGGGGTTTGGGCTACACCTTC,CASSLPGGLGYTF
-,TRBV6-6,-,TRBJ2-3,TGTGCCAGCTGGGGCCAGCAAGCACAAGATACGCAGTATTTT,CASWGQQAQDTQYF
TRBD2,TRBV29-1,-,TRBJ2-7,TGCAGCGTTGCCTACGGGGGGGACTTACTGGCTAACGAGCAGTACTTC,CSVAYGGDLLANEQYF
-,TRBV7-2,-,TRBJ2-3,TGTGCCAGCAGCGACGGGGTGTCCTCTTCCACAGATACGCAGTATTTT,CASSDGVSSSTDTQYF
TRBD1,TRBV2,-,TRBJ2-1,TGTGCCAGCCAGACAGGGGAGCAGTTCTTC,CASQTGEQFF
-,TRBV11-2,-,TRBJ2-1,TGTGCCAGCGTAACGGGGGGCGGGAGTGAGCAGTTCTTC,CASVTGGGSEQFF
-,TRBV30,-,TRBJ1-1,TGTGCCTGGACCGAAAGGGGGGGAACCCTTCGAGCTTTCTTT,CAWTERGGTLRAFF
TRBD2,TRBV6-6,-,TRBJ2-7,TGTGCCAGCGGCTCTCCTGGACTAGCGGGAGGGTACGAGCAGTACTTC,CASGSPGLAGGYEQYF
TRBD1,TRBV30,many,TRBJ1-4,TGTGCCTGGGCGGGACAGGGAAGAGAAAAACTGTTTTTT,CAWAGQGREKLFF
TRBD1,TRBV13,-,TRBJ1-1,TGTGCCAGCAGCTTATCCGGCAGGGGGACCAACACTGAAGCTTTCTTT,CASSLSGRGTNTEAFF
-,TRBV6-2/TRBV6-3,-,TRBJ1-1,TGTGCCAGCAGTTACAGCGGACGGATAATTGAAGCTTTCTTT,CASSYSGRIIEAFF
TRBD1,TRBV27,-,TRBJ2-3,TGTGCCAGCAGCGACAGGGATTTCACAGATACGCAGTATTTT,CASSDRDFTDTQYF
TRBD2,TRBV29-1,-,TRBJ2-3,TGCAGCGTTTCTAGCGGGGGGGTAACAGATACGCAGTATTTT,CSVSSGGVTDTQYF
TRBD2,TRBV4-3,-,TRBJ2-7,TGCGCCAGCAGCCAAGGGCTAGCGGGTTCCTACGAGCAGTACTTC,CASSQGLAGSYEQYF
-,TRBV6-6,-,TRBJ1-2,TGTGCCAGCAGTTACTCGAGGGCGTATGGCTACACCTTC,CASSYSRAYGYTF
-,TRBV30,once,TRBJ2-5,TGTGCCCGAGGCAGCGGGGAGACCCAGTACTTC,CARGSGETQYF
TRBD1,TRBV7-7,-,TRBJ2-3,TGTGCTAGCAGCCCTGGGACAGGGGGAGGAGATACGCAGTATTTT,CASSPGTGGGDTQYF
-,TRBV7-6,-,TRBJ2-2,TGTGCCAGCAGCTTCCAAAAATCCACCGGGGAGCTGTTTTTT,CASSFQKSTGELFF
-,TRBV7-9,-,TRBJ1-6,TGTGCCAGCAGGGAGGGGGGGCTGGATTCACCCCTCCACTTT,CASREGGLDSPLHF
-,TRBV7-2,few,TRBJ2-3,TGTGCCAGCAGCTTAGTGCGGCAATTCCGCGTTTCGCAGTATTTT,CASSLVRQFRVSQYF
-,TRBV11-2,-,TRBJ2-7,TGTGCCAGCAGCTTAGTCAGGGGCGACGAGCAGTACTTC,CASSLVRGDEQYF
-,TRBV5-6,few,TRBJ2-5,TGTGCCAGCAGCCCCCTGTTGGGAGTACTACAAGAGACCCAGTACTTC,CASSPLLGVLQETQYF
-,TRBV21-1,-,TRBJ2-7,TGTGCCAGCAGCGAGGGAAGCGAGCAGTACTTC,CASSEGSEQYF
TRBD1,TRBV30,-,TRBJ1-2,TGTGCCTGGAGTGTCACAGGGGGTCCCTATGGCTACACCTTC,CAWSVTGGPYGYTF
-,TRBV6-5,-,TRBJ1-2,TGTGCCAGCAGGTCCCCCCCTTCCCGGGGCTATGGCTACACCTTC,CASRSPPSRGYGYTF
-,TRBV3-1/TRBV3-2,many,TRBJ2-3,TGTGCCAGCAGCCAAGATAGCGGAGGAGATACGCAGTATTTT,CASSQDSGGDTQYF
-,TRBV27,-,TRBJ1-2,TGTGCCAGCAGGCGTATTGGGGAGTATGGCTACACCTTC,CASRRIGEYGYTF
TRBD2,TRBV7-9,-,TRBJ2-7,TGTGCCAGCAGCCAACTAGCGGGCTCCTACGAGCAGTACTTC,CASSQLAGSYEQYF
-,TRBV7-2,-,TRBJ1-2,TGTGCCAGCAGCTTACAGGGTGGCAGGCCTAATGGCTACACCTTC,CASSLQGGRPNGYTF
-,TRBV7-2,-,TRBJ1-2,TGTGCCAGCAGCCGCAGGGGTACTAGTAACTATGGCTACACCTTC,CASSRRGTSNYGYTF
-,TRBV6-2/TRBV6-3,-,TRBJ2-6,TGTGCCAGCAGTTTGTGGACTGCTGGGGCCAACGTCCTGACTTTC,CASSLWTAGANVLTF
-,TRBV7-2,-,TRBJ1-1,TGTGCCAGCAGCTTAGAGAACGTCGGAGGTGGAGGGGAAGCTTTCTTT,CASSLENVGGGGEAFF
-,TRBV5-1,-,TRBJ2-2,TGCGCCAGCAGCCCGTCACGGGGCCCCAGCGGGACCGGGGAGCTGTTTTTT,CASSPSRGPSGTGELFF
-,TRBV5-4,-,TRBJ1-4,TGTGCCAGCAGCTTCGGCGCGGTTACTAATGAAAAACTGTTTTTT,CASSFGAVTNEKLFF
-,TRBV2,-,TRBJ2-2,TGTGCCAGTAGACTGAGATACACCGGGGAGCTGTTTTTT,CASRLRYTGELFF
-,TRBV6-5,-,TRBJ2-7,TGTGCCAGCAGTTACATTGGGGCGGGGGAGCAGTACTTC,CASSYIGAGEQYF
TRBD1,TRBV3-1/TRBV3-2,-,TRBJ2-1,TGTGCCAGCAGCGCCCCGGGACAGGGCTTACCTGAGCAGTTCTTC,CASSAPGQGLPEQFF
TRBD1,TRBV2,-,TRBJ1-6,TGTGCCAGCAGTCAGGACAGGGTGGGTAGTTCACCCCTCCACTTT,CASSQDRVGSSPLHF
-,TRBV10-3,-,TRBJ1-3,TGTGCCATCTTTCGAGGAGCTGGAAACACCATATATTTT,CAIFRGAGNTIYF
TRBD1,TRBV6-5,-,TRBJ2-5,TGTGCCAGCAGTCCCCGACAGGGGGAGACCCAGTACTTC,CASSPRQGETQYF
TRBD2,TRBV25-1,-,TRBJ2-1,TGTGCCAGCAGTGAATGGGGAAGCGGGAGTTCCTCCTACAATGAGCAGTTCTTC,CASSEWGSGSSSYNEQFF
-,TRBV2,-,TRBJ1-3,TGTGCCAGCAGTGTGAGATTTTCTGGAAACACCATATATTTT,CASSVRFSGNTIYF
TRBD1,TRBV27,-,TRBJ1-2,TGTGCCAGCAGTCCCAGGACAGGGATGAACTATGGCTACACCTTC,CASSPRTGMNYGYTF
-,TRBV5-8,-,TRBJ2-1,TGTGCCAGCAGCCCTGGACTTAATTCCTACAATGAGCAGTTCTTC,CASSPGLNSYNEQFF
TRBD1,TRBV7-9,-,TRBJ1-2,TGTGCCAGCAGCCGTACAGGGGATGGCTACACCTTC,CASSRTGDGYTF
TRBD1,TRBV27,-,TRBJ1-2,TGTGCCAGCAGTTTATTTATGGGACAGGGGTATGGCTACACCTTC,CASSLFMGQGYGYTF
-,TRBV9,-,TRBJ2-7,TGTGCCAGCAGCAGCGGACAGACTTACGAGCAGTACTTC,CASSSGQTYEQYF
TRBD2,TRBV15,-,TRBJ2-7,TGTGCCACCAGCCCCACGGCCCGGGAGCGGGGGGGTACCTACGAGCAGTACTTC,CATSPTARERGGTYEQYF